These T cell receptor beta chains were read from a single sample in a study of neoadjuvant anti-PD-1 for oral cavity cancer. Libraries were prepared by immunoSEQ multiplex PCR; TCRdb keeps only in-frame clonotypes and omits some of them. This sample has around 6,200 clones; about 76% occur once, and the top ten carry 2.7%. Sequencing was performed on PBMCs, taken before nivolumab (anti-PD-1) treatment. The receptors here all came from a person aged 35-79 years with oral cavity squamous cell carcinoma. CDR3s include the opening cysteine and the closing phenylalanine or tryptophan. Fields, in order: clone size, V gene, J gene, D gene, CDR3 DNA, CDR3 protein. A D gene is named only where the DNA matches it firmly. Rows may omit the clone size; those that give it use once, few, many or a size class.

>NA|TRBV5-6|TRBJ1-1|NA
TGTGCCAGCAGCTTGGTTTCGGGACTTCATAGAACTGAAGCTTTCTTT
CASSLVSGLHRTEAFF
>NA|TRBV6-1|TRBJ1-2|NA
TGTGCCAGCACCCTCTTCAGGGCCGGCTATGGCTACACCTTC
CASTLFRAGYGYTF
>NA|TRBV5-5|TRBJ2-7|NA
TGTGCCAGCAGCTTGAGGTCAGCAGGAGTCTCCTACGAGCAGTACTTC
CASSLRSAGVSYEQYF
>NA|TRBV4-3|TRBJ2-5|TRBD1
TGCGCCAGCAGCCAAGGGTGGGTAGGGGGCGATGAGACCCAGTACTTC
CASSQGWVGGDETQYF
>NA|TRBV6-1|TRBJ1-2|NA
TGTGCCAGCAGCGCAGCGGGGTTCCTGGGGGATGGCTACACCTTC
CASSAAGFLGDGYTF
>NA|TRBV7-2|TRBJ2-3|TRBD2
TGTGCCAGCTCGGGGCTAGCGGGGACGAGCACAGATACGCAGTATTTT
CASSGLAGTSTDTQYF
>few|TRBV7-9|TRBJ1-2|TRBD1
TGTGCCAGCACCCCCCTTCGGAGGACAGGGCTTTTGAATAACTATGGCTACACCTTC
CASTPLRRTGLLNNYGYTF
>NA|TRBV27|TRBJ2-7|NA
TGTGCCAGCAGTTTAAAAGGGGCGCCCTCCTACGAGCAGTACTTC
CASSLKGAPSYEQYF
>NA|TRBV6-1|TRBJ2-2|NA
TGTGCCAGCAGTGAAGCGGGAAGGAACACCGGGGAGCTGTTTTTT
CASSEAGRNTGELFF
>NA|TRBV4-2|TRBJ2-7|NA
TGTGCCAGCAGCGCAGACCCGGGGGCGCCCTGGTACGAGCAGTACTTC
CASSADPGAPWYEQYF
>NA|TRBV6-5|TRBJ2-1|TRBD1
TGTGCCAGCAGGACCGGACAGGGGTTATACAATGAGCAGTTCTTC
CASRTGQGLYNEQFF
>few|TRBV7-9|TRBJ1-2|NA
TGTGCCAGCAGTTACGGGGCTTATCCTACAGGTACTGGCTACACCTTC
CASSYGAYPTGTGYTF
>NA|TRBV18|TRBJ1-2|NA
TGTGCCAGCTCACCAGAGACTATCCGTGTCTATGGCTACACCTTC
CASSPETIRVYGYTF
>NA|TRBV19|TRBJ2-2|NA
TGTGCCAGTAGGTGGGGGTCGCGGACCGGGGAGCTGTTTTTT
CASRWGSRTGELFF
>NA|TRBV6-6|TRBJ1-1|TRBD1
TGTGCCAGCAGTTCGGGACAGGGAAACACTGAAGCTTTCTTT
CASSSGQGNTEAFF
>NA|TRBV9|TRBJ2-5|NA
TGTGCCAGCAGCGTATCCCCTCGAGAGGGTACTCAAGAGACCCAGTACTTC
CASSVSPREGTQETQYF
>NA|TRBV4-1|TRBJ1-5|NA
TGCGCCAGCAGCCAACAGGGGTATCAGCCCCAGCATTTT
CASSQQGYQPQHF
>NA|TRBV9|TRBJ2-1|TRBD2
TGTGCCAGCAGCGTAGCCCACGCTGCTAGCGGAGCCTACAATGAGCAGTTCTTC
CASSVAHAASGAYNEQFF
>NA|TRBV7-6|TRBJ1-6|NA
TGTGCCAGCAGCTTAGGACAGAGCTACGGGGCCCTCCACTTT
CASSLGQSYGALHF
>NA|TRBV5-1|TRBJ2-1|TRBD1
TGCGCCAGCAGCTTGTACGGGACAGAGTTCAATGAGCAGTTCTTC
CASSLYGTEFNEQFF
>NA|TRBV5-6|TRBJ1-2|NA
TGTGCCAGCAGCCCTACTGACAGGCCTAACTATGGCTACACCTTC
CASSPTDRPNYGYTF
>NA|TRBV14|TRBJ2-1|TRBD1
TGTGCCAGCAGCCAAAGAAGGGGGCAGTACAATGAGCAGTTCTTC
CASSQRRGQYNEQFF